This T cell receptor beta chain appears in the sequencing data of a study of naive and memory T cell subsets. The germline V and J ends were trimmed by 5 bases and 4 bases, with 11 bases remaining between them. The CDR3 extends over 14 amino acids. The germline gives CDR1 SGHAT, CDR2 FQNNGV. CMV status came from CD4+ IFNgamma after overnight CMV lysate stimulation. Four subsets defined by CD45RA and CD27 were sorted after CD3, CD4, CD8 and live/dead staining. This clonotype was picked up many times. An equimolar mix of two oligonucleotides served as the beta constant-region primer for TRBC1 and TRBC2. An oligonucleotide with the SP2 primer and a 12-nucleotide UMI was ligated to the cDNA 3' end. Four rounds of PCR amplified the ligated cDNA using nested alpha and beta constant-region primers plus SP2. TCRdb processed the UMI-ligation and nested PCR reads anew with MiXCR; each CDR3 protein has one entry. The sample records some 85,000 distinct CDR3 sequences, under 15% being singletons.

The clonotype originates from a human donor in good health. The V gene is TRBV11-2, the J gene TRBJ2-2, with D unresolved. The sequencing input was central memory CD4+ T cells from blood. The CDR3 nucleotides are TGTGCCAGCAGCCCAAGGACGTTCACCGGGGAGCTGTTTTTT. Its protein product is CASSPRTFTGELFF.